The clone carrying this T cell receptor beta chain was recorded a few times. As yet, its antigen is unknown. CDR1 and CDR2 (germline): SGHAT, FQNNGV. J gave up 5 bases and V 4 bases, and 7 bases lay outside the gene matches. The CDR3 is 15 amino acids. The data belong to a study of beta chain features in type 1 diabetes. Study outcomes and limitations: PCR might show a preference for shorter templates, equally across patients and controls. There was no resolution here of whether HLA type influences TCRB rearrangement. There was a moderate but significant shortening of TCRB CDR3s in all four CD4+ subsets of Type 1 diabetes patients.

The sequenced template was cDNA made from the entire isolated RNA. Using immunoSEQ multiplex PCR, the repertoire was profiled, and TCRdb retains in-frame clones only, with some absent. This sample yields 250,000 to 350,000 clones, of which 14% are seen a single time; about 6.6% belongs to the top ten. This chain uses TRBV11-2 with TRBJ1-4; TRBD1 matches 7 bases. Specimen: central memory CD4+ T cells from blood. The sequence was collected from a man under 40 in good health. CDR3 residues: CASSSMTGRNEKLFF. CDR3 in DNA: TGTGCCAGCAGCTCGATGACAGGGCGGAATGAAAAACTGTTTTTT.